Each of the 18 T cell receptor beta chains below was sequenced from the same sample in a study of patients and donors after allogeneic stem cell transplantation. TCRdb reprocessed the RT-PCR reads via MiXCR and lists one record per CDR3 protein. Of about a million distinct CDR3 sequences in the sample, roughly 18% were seen once. The source material was blood, either unsorted or a sorted T cell fraction (not recorded which). These receptors originate from a human donor who was either an allogeneic HSCT recipient or a stem cell or donor lymphocyte infusion donor (not recorded which). It is not recorded whose cells these are; they may come from a transplant donor.

Only a few counts were recorded for this clonotype. This chain uses TRBV5-1 with TRBJ1-3; 12 nucleotides match TRBD1. The CDR3 is 17 amino acids. CDR1 is SGHRS and CDR2 is YFSETQ in the germline V gene. With 0 bases clipped from V and 4 bases from J, the junction kept 5 bases outside the gene matches. The CDR3 bases are TGCGCCAGCAGCTTGGTGGGACAGGGGGCTTCGGGAAACACCATATATTTT. Its protein product is CASSLVGQGASGNTIYF.

This clonotype was counted a single time. The chain has TRBV9 and TRBJ1-2; no reliable D call. Germline lookup yields CDR1 SGDLS and CDR2 YYNGEE. V was clipped by 3 bases and J by 5 bases, with 17 bases between them. CDR3 length: 15 amino acids. The DNA for the CDR3 is TGTGCCAGCAGCGGGGGAGGTGGAGGGTGGTATGGCTACACCTTC. The encoded protein is CASSGGGGGWYGYTF.

The chain has TRBV2 and TRBJ2-1; 8 nucleotides agree with TRBD2. This CDR3 region has 14 residues. Unmatched junction bases numbered 4, after V lost 7 bases and J lost 2 bases. CDR1 is SNHLY, CDR2 FYNNEI, per germline. CDR3: CASTQLAAYNEQFF. The CDR3 DNA is TGTGCCAGCACCCAACTAGCGGCCTACAATGAGCAGTTCTTC.

This clonotype was recorded at least ten times. The DNA is left out, because the CDR3 cannot be placed on it with certainty; the CDR3 is given as TCRdb lists it. This sequence joins TRBV5-1 and TRBJ1-4; the table's D call, TRBD1, has no DNA check behind it. With termini counted, the CDR3 has 15 amino acids. The germline gives CDR1 SGHRS, CDR2 YFSETQ. CDR3 region: CASNVGPGGTEKLFF.

The rearrangement links TRBV20-1 to TRBJ2-7; 10 nucleotides match TRBD2. CDR1 is DFQATT and CDR2 is SNEGSKA in the germline V gene (reference sequence). After removal of 5 bases from V and 1 base from J, the junction contained 5 bases not matched to a gene. The CDR3 covers 14 residues. The CDR3 coding sequence is TGCAGTGCTGACTCGACTAGCGGGTCCTACGAGCAGTACTTC. Protein sequence: CSADSTSGSYEQYF.

In this sample, this clonotype turned up a few times. The chain links TRBV6-1 to TRBJ2-5; 16 bases line up with TRBD2. Germline V gene lookup returns CDR1 MNHNS and CDR2 SASEGT. The V segment lost 10 bases and the J segment 5 bases; nucleotides outside the gene matches: 4. The CDR3 has 14 amino acids. The CDR3 region is CATGTSGGGETQYF. The CDR3 DNA follows: TGTGCCACCGGGACTAGCGGGGGGGGTGAGACCCAGTACTTC.

The chain recombines TRBV10-3 with TRBJ2-5; D uncertain. V shed 4 bases and J shed 1 base, with 7 bases lying between them. CDR1 ENHRY and CDR2 SYGVKD come from the germline V gene. The CDR3 runs 13 residues. CDR3 sequence (DNA): TGTGCCATCAGTGGGGCAGCCCAAGAGACCCAGTACTTC. It specifies CAISGAAQETQYF.

This clonotype was observed at least ten times. The chain has TRBV12-3 or TRBV12-4 and TRBJ1-4; TRBD1 matches 7 bases. The trim removed 7 bases at V and 3 bases at J, leaving 8 bases unmatched. This CDR3 comprises 15 residues. The CDR3 DNA follows: TGTGCCAGCAACCCGACAGGGATCGCTAATGAAAAACTGTTTTTT. Protein product: CASNPTGIANEKLFF.

The chain links TRBV19 to TRBJ2-7, with D possibly called TRBD1 or TRBD2 (6 bases each). The CDR3 has 15 amino acids. V was trimmed by 5 bases and J by 4 bases, leaving 18 bases between them. Germline CDR1 is LNHDA and CDR2 is SQIVND (reference sequence). The CDR3 is CASSDLGGKKYEQYF. DNA for the CDR3: TGTGCCAGTAGTGACCTAGGGGGGAAGAAATACGAGCAGTACTTC.

The chain couples TRBV2 to TRBJ1-2; TRBD1 agrees at 9 bases. The V segment lost 4 bases and the J segment 8 bases; nucleotides outside the gene matches: 11. The CDR3 extends over 15 amino acids. In germline, CDR1 is SNHLY, CDR2 FYNNEI. The CDR3 here is CASSVLPGTGRGYTF. The CDR3 nucleotides read TGTGCCAGCAGTGTTCTCCCTGGGACAGGGCGAGGCTACACCTTC.

The chain links TRBV5-1 to TRBJ1-1; TRBD1 matches at 8 bases. J gave up 6 bases and V 5 bases, and 12 bases lay outside the gene matches. Germline loops: CDR1 SGHRS, CDR2 YFSETQ. CDR3 size: 15 residues. The CDR3 DNA follows: TGCGCCAGCAGTTATGGACAGGGAGGGAGGTCTGAAGCTTTCTTT. Its translation: CASSYGQGGRSEAFF.

This clonotype has a handful of counts. The rearrangement joins TRBV13 to TRBJ2-7; TRBD1 might be the D (5 bases). The CDR3 is made up of 12 amino acids. Trimming left V 7 bases short and J 7 bases short, with 14 bases between. Germline V lookup: CDR1 PRHDT, CDR2 FYEKMQ (reference sequence). This CDR3 reads CASIDGAREQYF. CDR3 nucleotides: TGTGCCAGCATAGATGGGGCAAGGGAGCAGTACTTC. Full variable domain (missing parts from reference TRBV13 and TRBJ2-7): AAGVIQSPRHLIKEKRETATLKCYPIPRHDTVYWYQQGPGQDPQFLISFYEKMQSDKGSIPDRFSAQQFSDYHSELNMSSLELGDSALYFCASIDGAREQYFGPGTRLTVT.

This clonotype turned up a few times. V usage is TRBV5-1 and J usage is TRBJ2-1; TRBD2 matches at 7 bases. V shed 3 bases and J 6 bases; nucleotides not matched to a gene: 6. CDR1 is SGHRS, CDR2 YFSETQ, per germline. The CDR3 is 14 amino acids. In nucleotides, the CDR3 is TGCGCCAGCAGCTCGGCGGGGGTAGTCAATGAGCAGTTCTTC. As protein: CASSSAGVVNEQFF.

The DNA for the CDR3 is TGTGCCAGCAGTTACTCGGGACATGGATACAATGAGCAGTTCTTC. Translated, it gives CASSYSGHGYNEQFF. V and J are TRBV6-2 or TRBV6-3 and TRBJ2-1, with D perhaps TRBD1 (6 bases). Per germline, CDR1 MNHEY and CDR2 SVGEGT. The CDR3 contains 15 residues. The V end was cut by 0 bases, the J end by 4 bases, with 10 bases between.

The CDR3 spells CASSLGADGGDGYTF. For the CDR3, the DNA is TGTGCCAGCAGCTTAGGGGCGGACGGGGGGGATGGCTACACCTTC. V is TRBV7-9 and J is TRBJ1-2; possibly TRBD1 for D (5 bases). CDR3 length equals 15 residues. Germline CDR1 is SEHNR and CDR2 is FQNEAQ (reference sequence). V was shortened by 1 base and J by 6 bases, with 15 bases between the two germline ends.

The gene calls are TRBV7-6 and TRBJ1-1, with D perhaps TRBD1 (6 bases). V lost 5 bases and J 1 base, leaving 11 bases between the germline ends. The CDR3 loop spans 14 amino acids. CDR1 SGHVS and CDR2 FNYEAQ come from the germline V gene. CDR3 coding DNA: TGTGCCAGCAGCCCCGGGACAACGAACACTGAAGCTTTCTTT. Amino acids: CASSPGTTNTEAFF.

V gene TRBV2 combines with J gene TRBJ1-5; D gene unclear. Germline V gives CDR1 SNHLY, CDR2 FYNNEI. The CDR3 totals 15 residues. With 4 bases removed from V and 1 base from J, the gap between germline ends came to 11 bases. In nucleotides, the CDR3 is TGTGCCAGCAGTGTGGCCGGGTTAAGCAATCAGCCCCAGCATTTT. Protein: CASSVAGLSNQPQHF.

The V call is TRBV5-1, the J call TRBJ1-3; 7 bases match TRBD1. The V segment lost 4 bases and the J segment 0 bases; nucleotides outside the gene matches: 7. Germline CDR1 reads SGHRS; CDR2 reads YFSETQ. The CDR3 consists of 16 residues. The CDR3 nucleotides read TGCGCCAGCAGCGCAACAGGGGTGAGCTCTGGAAACACCATATATTTT. It yields the protein CASSATGVSSGNTIYF. Full variable domain (remainder filled in from reference TRBV5-1 and TRBJ1-3): KAGVTQTPRYLIKTRGQQVTLSCSPISGHRSVSWYQQTPGQGLQFLFEYFSETQRNKGNFPGRFSGRQFSNSRSEMNVSTLELGDSALYLCASSATGVSSGNTIYFGEGSWLTVV.